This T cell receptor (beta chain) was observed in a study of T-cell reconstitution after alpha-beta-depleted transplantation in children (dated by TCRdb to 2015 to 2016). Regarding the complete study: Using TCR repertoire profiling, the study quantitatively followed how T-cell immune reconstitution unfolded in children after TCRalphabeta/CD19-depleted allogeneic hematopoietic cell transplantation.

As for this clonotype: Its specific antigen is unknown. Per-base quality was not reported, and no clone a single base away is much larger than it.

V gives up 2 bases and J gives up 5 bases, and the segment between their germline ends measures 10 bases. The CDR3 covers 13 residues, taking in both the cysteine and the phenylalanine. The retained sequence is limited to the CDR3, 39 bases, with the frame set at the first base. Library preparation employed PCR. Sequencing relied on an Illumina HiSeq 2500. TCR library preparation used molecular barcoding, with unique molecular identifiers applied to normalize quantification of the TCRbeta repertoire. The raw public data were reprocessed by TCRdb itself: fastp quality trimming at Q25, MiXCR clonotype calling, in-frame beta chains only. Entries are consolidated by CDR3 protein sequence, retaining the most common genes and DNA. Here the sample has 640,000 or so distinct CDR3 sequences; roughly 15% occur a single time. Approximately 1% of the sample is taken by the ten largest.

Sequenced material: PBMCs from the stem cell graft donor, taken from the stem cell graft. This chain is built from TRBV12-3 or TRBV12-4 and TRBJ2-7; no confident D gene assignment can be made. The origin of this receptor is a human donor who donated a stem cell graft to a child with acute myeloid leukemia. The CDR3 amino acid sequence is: CASSLSLWHEQYF. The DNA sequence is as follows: TGTGCCAGCAGTTTATCCCTTTGGCACGAGCAGTACTTC.